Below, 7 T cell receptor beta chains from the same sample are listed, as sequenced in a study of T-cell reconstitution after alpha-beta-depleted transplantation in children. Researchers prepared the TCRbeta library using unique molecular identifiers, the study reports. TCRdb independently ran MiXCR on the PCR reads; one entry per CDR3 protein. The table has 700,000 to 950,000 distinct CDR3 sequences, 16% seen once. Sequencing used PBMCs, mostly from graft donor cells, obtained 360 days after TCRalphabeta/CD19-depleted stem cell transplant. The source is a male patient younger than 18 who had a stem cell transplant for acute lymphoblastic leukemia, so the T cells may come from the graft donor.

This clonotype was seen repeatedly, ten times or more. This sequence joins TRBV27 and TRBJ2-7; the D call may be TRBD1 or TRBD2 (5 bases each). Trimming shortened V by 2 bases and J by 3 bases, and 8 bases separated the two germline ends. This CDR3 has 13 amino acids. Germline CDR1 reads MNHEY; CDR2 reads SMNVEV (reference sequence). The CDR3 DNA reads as TGTGCCAGCAGTTTAGGGACGGTCTACGAGCAGTACTTC. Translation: CASSLGTVYEQYF.

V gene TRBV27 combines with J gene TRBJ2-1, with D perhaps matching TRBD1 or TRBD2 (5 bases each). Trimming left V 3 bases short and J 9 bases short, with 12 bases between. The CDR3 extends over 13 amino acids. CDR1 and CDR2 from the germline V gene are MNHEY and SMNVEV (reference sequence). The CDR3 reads CASSFSPGREQFF. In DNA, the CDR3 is TGTGCCAGCAGTTTTTCGCCGGGACGTGAGCAGTTCTTC.

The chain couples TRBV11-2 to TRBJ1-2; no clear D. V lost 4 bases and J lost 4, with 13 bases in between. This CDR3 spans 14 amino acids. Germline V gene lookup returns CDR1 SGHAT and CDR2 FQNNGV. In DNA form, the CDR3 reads TGTGCCAGCAGCTCCTACGCTCCACTCTATGGCTACACCTTC. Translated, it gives CASSSYAPLYGYTF. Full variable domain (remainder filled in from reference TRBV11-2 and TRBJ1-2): EAGVAQSPRYKIIEKRQSVAFWCNPISGHATLYWYQQILGQGPKLLIQFQNNGVVDDSQLPKDRFSAERLKGVDSTLKIQPAKLEDSAVYLCASSSYAPLYGYTFGSGTRLTVV.

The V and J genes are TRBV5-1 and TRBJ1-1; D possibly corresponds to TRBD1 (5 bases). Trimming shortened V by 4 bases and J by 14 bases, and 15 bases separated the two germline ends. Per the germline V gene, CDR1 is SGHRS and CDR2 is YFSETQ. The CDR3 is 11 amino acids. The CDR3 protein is CASSLGPGWFF. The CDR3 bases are TGCGCCAGCAGCCTGGGGCCGGGGTGGTTCTTT.

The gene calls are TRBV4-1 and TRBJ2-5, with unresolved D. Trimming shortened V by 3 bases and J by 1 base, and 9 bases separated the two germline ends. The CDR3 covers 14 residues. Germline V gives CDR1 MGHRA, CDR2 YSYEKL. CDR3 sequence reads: CASSHVRSQETQYF. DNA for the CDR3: TGCGCCAGCAGCCACGTCAGGTCCCAAGAGACCCAGTACTTC.

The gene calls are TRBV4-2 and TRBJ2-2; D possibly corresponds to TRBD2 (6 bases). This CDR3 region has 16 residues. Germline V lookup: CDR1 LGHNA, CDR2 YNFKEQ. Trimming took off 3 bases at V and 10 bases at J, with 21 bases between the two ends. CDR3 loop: CASSHLGGLRIEELFF. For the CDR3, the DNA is TGTGCCAGCAGCCACCTCGGGGGACTCCGCATTGAGGAGCTGTTTTTT.

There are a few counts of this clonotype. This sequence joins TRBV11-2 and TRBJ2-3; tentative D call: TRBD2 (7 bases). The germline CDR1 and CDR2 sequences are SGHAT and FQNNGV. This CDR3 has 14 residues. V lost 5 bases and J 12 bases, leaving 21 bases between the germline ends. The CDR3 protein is CASSLQDSWGGQYF. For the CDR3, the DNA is TGTGCCAGCAGCCTTCAAGACTCATGGGGGGGCCAGTATTTT.